This TCR beta chain appears in the sequencing data of a study of blood T cell repertoires in COVID-19. The V end was cut by 8 bases, the J end by 2 bases, with 15 bases between. This CDR3 is 15 amino acids long. Per the germline V gene, CDR1 is MNHEY and CDR2 is SVGAGI. The repertoire was sequenced with immunoSEQ multiplex PCR; TCRdb's copy has only in-frame clones and lacks some. The table includes hundreds of thousands of clones, more than 85% detected once. Specimen: PBMCs or T cells enriched from blood (not recorded which). The origin of this receptor is a woman aged 55-75 years who had recovered from COVID-19. The chain recombines TRBV6-5 with TRBJ2-2; D might be TRBD1 (6 bases). CDR3 DNA sequence: TGTGCCAGCTACCCGGACAGAATCAACACCGGGGAGCTGTTTTTT. Translating it yields CASYPDRINTGELFF.